These 13 T cell receptor beta chains share one sample of origin, sequenced in a study of technical replicates of blood from a few donors. This table comes from immunoSEQ multiplex PCR, and its TCRdb copy is limited to in-frame clones, with some not included. The sample consists of tens of thousands of clones, 80% to 90% of them appearing once. Sequenced material: PBMCs. These receptors came from a human donor in good health. Some clones in this sample may be carry-over from other donors' samples.

The V call is TRBV5-4, the J call TRBJ2-5, with a weak D call TRBD2 (6 bases). Germline values: CDR1 SGHNT, CDR2 YYREEE (reference sequence). V dropped 1 base and J dropped 4 bases, with 11 bases sitting between them. This CDR3 comprises 14 residues. The CDR3 nucleotides are TGTGCCAGCAGCTTGTGGAGGGATCGAGAGACCCAGTACTTC. Translation: CASSLWRDRETQYF. The full variable domain, rest sourced from reference TRBV5-4 and TRBJ2-5, is ETGVTQSPTHLIKTRGQQVTLRCSSQSGHNTVSWYQQALGQGPQFIFQYYREEENGRGNFPPRFSGLQFPNYSSELNVNALELDDSALYLCASSLWRDRETQYFGPGTRLLVL.

Only a few counts were recorded for this clone. The rearrangement uses TRBV2 and TRBJ1-1; D might be TRBD1 (5 bases). Germline lookup yields CDR1 SNHLY and CDR2 FYNNEI. Between the trimmed V and J ends, which lost 10 bases and 6 bases, there was a span of 21 bases. The CDR3 covers 14 residues. Here the CDR3 reads CATREGTFRPEAFF. In DNA, the CDR3 is TGTGCCACCCGGGAGGGGACTTTCAGGCCTGAAGCTTTCTTT.

This clone was seen a single time. The chain recombines TRBV19 with TRBJ1-1; D unresolved. CDR3 size: 12 residues. The V and J ends lost 3 bases and 1 base respectively, with 3 bases between them. The germline V gene encodes CDR1 LNHDA and CDR2 SQIVND (reference sequence). CDR3 residues: CASSIGNTEAFF. The CDR3 bases are TGTGCCAGTAGTATCGGGAACACTGAAGCTTTCTTT.

This clone came up once. This sequence joins TRBV7-9 and TRBJ2-1; the D is unclear. The germline gives CDR1 SEHNR, CDR2 FQNEAQ (reference sequence). This CDR3 has 15 amino acids. V lost 1 base to trimming and J lost 2 bases, with 9 bases between them. This chain's CDR3 is CASSLDPRPYNEQFF. In nucleotides, the CDR3 is TGTGCCAGCAGCTTAGATCCTAGGCCCTACAATGAGCAGTTCTTC.

The sample holds one count of this clone. The chain uses TRBV4-1 and TRBJ1-5; D remains unclear. V lost 1 base and J 7 bases, leaving 8 bases between the germline ends. CDR1 MGHRA and CDR2 YSYEKL come from the germline V gene. The CDR3 length is 13 residues. CDR3 nucleotides: TGCGCCAGCAGCCAAGTAAGTAGCCAGCCCCAGCATTTT. It specifies CASSQVSSQPQHF.

This clone occurred once. J is TRBJ2-7 and V is TRBV10-3; D ambiguous. In germline, CDR1 is ENHRY, CDR2 SYGVKD. V was pared by 1 base and J by 4 bases, with 5 bases between. This CDR3 spans 12 amino acids. CDR3 bases: TGTGCCATCAGTGAGTACACGTACGAGCAGTACTTC. This codes for CAISEYTYEQYF.

The V and J genes are TRBV6-1 and TRBJ2-7; 10 nucleotides match TRBD1. Germline V gives CDR1 MNHNS, CDR2 SASEGT. The CDR3 extends over 15 amino acids. V lost 10 bases to trimming and J lost 3 bases; unmatched junction nucleotides: 12. As DNA, the CDR3 is TGTGCCACGTTGTTACCGGGACAGGGGTTCTACGAGCAGTACTTC. Protein product: CATLLPGQGFYEQYF.

V is TRBV30 and J is TRBJ2-7; 9 nucleotides align to TRBD1. The CDR3 has 14 amino acids. Germline V gene sequence: CDR1 GTSNPN, CDR2 SVGIG (reference sequence). Germline trimming cut 1 base from V and 5 bases from J; bases unmatched to any gene: 6. The CDR3 loop reads CAWSAGQGYHEQYF. The CDR3 DNA reads as TGTGCCTGGAGTGCGGGACAGGGTTACCACGAGCAGTACTTC. The full variable domain, rest sourced from reference TRBV30 and TRBJ2-7, is SQTIHQWPATLVQPVGSPLSLECTVEGTSNPNLYWYRQAAGRGLQLLFYSVGIGQISSEVPQNLSASRPQDRQFILSSKKLLLSDSGFYLCAWSAGQGYHEQYFGPGTRLTVT.

The chain carries TRBV7-9 and TRBJ2-2; TRBD1 agrees at 7 bases. The CDR3 totals 16 residues. V was clipped by 4 bases and J by 0 bases; unmatched bases: 5. Germline V lookup: CDR1 SEHNR, CDR2 FQNEAQ (reference sequence). The CDR3, as DNA: TGTGCCAGCAGCTCTCTGACAGGGTCGAACACCGGGGAGCTGTTTTTT. Protein: CASSSLTGSNTGELFF. Supplemented by reference TRBV7-9 and TRBJ2-2, the full variable domain reads DTGVSQNPRHKITKRGQNVTFRCDPISEHNRLYWYRQTLGQGPEFLTYFQNEAQLEKSRLLSDRFSAERPKGSFSTLEIQRTEQGDSAMYLCASSSLTGSNTGELFFGEGSRLTVL.

This chain uses TRBV4-2 with TRBJ2-6, with TRBD2 as a possible D gene (7 bases). The CDR3 covers 17 residues. Germline assignment: CDR1 LGHNA and CDR2 YNFKEQ. V gave up 3 bases and J gave up 9 bases, with 21 bases separating them. CDR3 sequence reads: CASSHAAGGLGDNVLTF. CDR3 nucleotide sequence: TGTGCCAGCAGCCACGCCGCCGGGGGGCTTGGCGACAACGTCCTGACTTTC.

The chain joins TRBV4-3 to TRBJ2-5; D might be TRBD1 (6 bases). Germline CDR1 reads LGHNA; CDR2 reads YSLEER. The V and J ends lost 5 bases and 4 bases respectively, with 14 bases between them. This CDR3 has 14 amino acids. CDR3 DNA: TGCGCCAGCAGCGGAACCCTCAGGGGAGAGACCCAGTACTTC. It is translated as CASSGTLRGETQYF.

The chain couples TRBV10-1 to TRBJ2-3; TRBD2 is a possible D gene (6 bases). Trimming took off 11 bases at V and 5 bases at J, with 17 bases between the two ends. CDR3 length: 13 residues. Germline CDR1 reads WNHNN; CDR2 reads SYGVQD (reference sequence). The CDR3 sequence: CAADVSGLDTQYF. The CDR3 DNA reads as TGCGCCGCAGACGTCTCGGGACTAGATACGCAGTATTTT.

The V call is TRBV23-1, the J call TRBJ2-4, with D unclear. TRBV23-1 is marked as an open reading frame, function uncertain. This CDR3 is 15 amino acids long. The germline V and J ends were trimmed by 0 bases and 0 bases, with 6 bases remaining between them. DNA of the CDR3: TGCGCCAGCAGTCAATCGGGCCTAGCCAAAAACATTCAGTACTTC. Translating it yields CASSQSGLAKNIQYF.